This record covers a single T cell receptor beta chain. The sample belongs to a study of shared T cell receptors in the human thymus. This CDR3 region has 19 residues. Trimming took 4 bases from V and 3 from J; bases not matched to a gene: 12. Germline V gene data show CDR1 as SGHDN and CDR2 as FVKESK. Clones were read by immunoSEQ multiplex PCR, and TCRdb kept only the in-frame ones, dropping some. Of approximately 490,000 clones listed, about 80% are singletons. The same sample was also used in a study of human thymus T cells.

The sequence was obtained from a boy in the first two years of life with a congenital heart defect. Sequenced input: thymocytes. The chain combines TRBV14 with TRBJ2-2; 12 nucleotides agree with TRBD2. CDR3 protein: CASSLRSSGRESDTGELFF. CDR3 nucleotides: TGTGCCAGCAGCCTCAGATCTAGCGGGAGGGAATCGGACACCGGGGAGCTGTTTTTT.